Given below is one TCR beta chain in context. What it binds is not known. The data were taken from a study of cytomegalovirus exposure and HLA in healthy donors. While unrecorded immune exposures were likely, the donors were nominally healthy when sampled. Study-wide results and limits: A later analysis linked 16,951 TCR beta sequences to HLA alleles at 0.05 false discovery rate. Prediction of most subjects' HLA-A and HLA-B alleles by TCR beta sequences was reportedly accurate.

The CDR3 totals 13 residues. Trimming cost V 5 bases and J 5 bases; bases outside gene matches: 6. Germline CDR1 and CDR2: SGHTA and FQGNSA. This PCR relied on a set of 60 Vbeta primers and 13 Jbeta primers. TCRdb's table, derived via immunoSEQ multiplex PCR, lists solely in-frame clones and lacks some. The sample lists under 150,000 clones; roughly 88% were seen once. The V call is TRBV7-2, the J call TRBJ2-7; 7 bases agree with TRBD2. This receptor was taken from a boy aged 5-17 years in good health and CMV-seronegative. The sequencing input was PBMCs. The CDR3 DNA is TGTGCCAGCAGCCTCGGGGGGAGCGACGAGCAGTACTTC. Translating it yields CASSLGGSDEQYF.